What follows are 27 T cell receptor beta chains derived from one specimen sequenced in a study of T cell responses to AZD1222 COVID-19 vaccine. Sequenced by immunoSEQ multiplex PCR; TCRdb stores in-frame clones only, minus some. The sample includes about 120,000 clones, 75% to 90% of them seen just once. This sample comprised peripheral blood, obtained on day 0 of MenACWY control vaccination. These receptors were obtained from an adult in good health.

The rearrangement joins TRBV4-2 to TRBJ2-2; D gene ambiguous. This CDR3 spans 16 amino acids. Germline V lookup: CDR1 LGHNA, CDR2 YNFKEQ. Trimming stripped 0 bases from V and 3 bases from J, with 11 bases between. CDR3 in DNA: TGTGCCAGCAGCCAAGATTTAGGGCCCGACACCGGGGAGCTGTTTTTT. Encoded protein: CASSQDLGPDTGELFF.

The gene calls are TRBV6-1 and TRBJ2-3, with 8 positions matching TRBD1. Germline V lookup: CDR1 MNHNS, CDR2 SASEGT. V lost 1 base and J lost 3; bases outside the gene matches: 3. The CDR3 runs 15 residues. In DNA form, the CDR3 reads TGTGCCAGCAGTGAAGTTCGGACAGGGACAGATACGCAGTATTTT. The encoded protein is CASSEVRTGTDTQYF.

This chain uses TRBV7-6 with TRBJ1-4; 7 nucleotides align to TRBD1. The J segment lost 7 bases and the V segment lost 2 bases, leaving 10 bases of the junction unmatched. Germline lookup yields CDR1 SGHVS and CDR2 FNYEAQ. The CDR3 sequence is 16 residues long. The CDR3 DNA is TGTGCCAGCAGCTTAAGGGTGACAGGGCGGGGTGAAAAACTGTTTTTT. Translated, it gives CASSLRVTGRGEKLFF.

In its sample, this clone was seen once. This chain connects TRBV4-1 to TRBJ2-7; 10 bases line up with TRBD1. J gave up 4 bases and V 2 bases, and 5 bases lay outside the gene matches. This CDR3 contains 15 residues. Germline V gives CDR1 MGHRA, CDR2 YSYEKL. The CDR3 loop is CASSQLTGGRYEQYF. For the CDR3, the DNA is TGCGCCAGCAGCCAACTGACAGGGGGCAGGTACGAGCAGTACTTC.

V usage is TRBV2 and J usage is TRBJ2-7; D not resolved. Germline V gene sequence: CDR1 SNHLY, CDR2 FYNNEI. The ends were cut back, 8 bases at V and 3 bases at J, with 5 bases in the middle. The CDR3 totals 10 residues. The chain's CDR3 is CASGNYEQYF. CDR3 DNA sequence: TGTGCCAGCGGTAACTACGAGCAGTACTTC. Full variable domain (rest looked up from reference TRBV2 and TRBJ2-7): EPEVTQTPSHQVTQMGQEVILRCVPISNHLYFYWYRQILGQKVEFLVSFYNNEISEKSEIFDDQFSVERPDGSNFTLKIRSTKLEDSAMYFCASGNYEQYFGPGTRLTVT.

This clone was detected once. The rearrangement joins TRBV27 to TRBJ2-3, with 10 positions matching TRBD2. Germline values: CDR1 MNHEY, CDR2 SMNVEV (reference sequence). After removal of 1 base from V and 2 bases from J, the junction contained 3 bases not matched to a gene. CDR3 size: 16 residues. The chain's CDR3 is CASSLYSGGFTDTQYF. CDR3 in DNA: TGTGCCAGCAGTTTATATAGCGGGGGGTTCACAGATACGCAGTATTTT.

This clone was recorded a few times. The genes are TRBV6-5 and TRBJ2-7, with 8 bases identical to TRBD2. CDR1 MNHEY and CDR2 SVGAGI come from the germline V gene. The V gene end was trimmed by 6 bases and the J gene end by 3 bases; junction bases not matched to a gene: 7. The CDR3 sequence is 14 residues long. For the CDR3, the DNA is TGTGCCAGCAGAAGAGCGGGGGTGGGCTACGAGCAGTACTTC. It codes for CASRRAGVGYEQYF.

The V gene is TRBV19, the J gene TRBJ2-7; a possible D gene is TRBD1 (6 bases). In germline, CDR1 is LNHDA, CDR2 SQIVND (reference sequence). The ends were cut back, 6 bases at V and 2 bases at J, with 14 bases in the middle. The length of the CDR3 is 14 residues. The CDR3 nucleotides read TGTGCCAGTAGGGAACAGGGATGGACCTACGAGCAGTACTTC. Translating it yields CASREQGWTYEQYF.

This clone has just one count. The J gene is TRBJ2-7, the V gene TRBV15; the match to TRBD1 covers 8 bases. Per the germline V gene, CDR1 is LNHNV and CDR2 is YYDKDF (reference sequence). The CDR3 has 15 amino acids. V dropped 0 bases and J dropped 5; count of bases not matched to a gene: 6. In DNA form, the CDR3 reads TGTGCCACCAGCAGAGACGGGACAGGCGTCGACGAGCAGTACTTC. This translates into CATSRDGTGVDEQYF.

The rearrangement links TRBV6-2 or TRBV6-3 to TRBJ1-1, with D uncertain. CDR1 is MNHEY, CDR2 SVGEGT, per germline. V was shortened by 2 bases and J by 5 bases, with 9 bases between the two germline ends. The CDR3 sequence is 13 residues long. The CDR3 sequence is CASSYPGMTEAFF. The CDR3 DNA is TGTGCCAGCAGTTACCCGGGGATGACTGAAGCTTTCTTT.

This clone was seen a handful of times. The chain carries TRBV28 and TRBJ2-7, with 8 positions matching TRBD1. Trimming cost V 9 bases and J 2 bases; bases outside gene matches: 9. The CDR3 spans 14 residues. Germline V CDR1 and CDR2: MDHEN, SYDVKM. In DNA, the CDR3 is TGTGCCAGTCACTCCGGGACAGGACCCTACGAGCAGTACTTC. This encodes CASHSGTGPYEQYF.

This clone turned up a few times. The chain recombines TRBV30 with TRBJ2-7; D remains unclear. Trimming left V 2 bases short and J 5 bases short, with 10 bases between. The CDR3 is 12 amino acids. The germline V gene encodes CDR1 GTSNPN and CDR2 SVGIG (reference sequence). CDR3 in amino acids: CAWSRQIHEQYF. In nucleotides, the CDR3 is TGTGCCTGGAGTAGGCAGATCCACGAGCAGTACTTC.

V and J are TRBV9 and TRBJ2-3; a weak D match, TRBD2 (6 bases). Trimming took 1 base from V and 4 from J, leaving 10 bases between them. There are 14 residues in the CDR3. Germline CDR1 reads SGDLS; CDR2 reads YYNGEE. CDR3 nucleotides: TGTGCCAGCAGCGTATTACTAGCCCCAGATACGCAGTATTTT. The encoded protein is CASSVLLAPDTQYF.

The chain recombines TRBV4-1 with TRBJ1-6; possibly TRBD1 for D (5 bases). The CDR3 consists of 16 residues. Trimming removed 0 bases from V and 7 bases from J, with 13 bases in between. Germline CDR1 MGHRA, CDR2 YSYEKL. This CDR3 reads CASSQESRGENSPLHF. The CDR3 DNA sequence: TGCGCCAGCAGCCAAGAATCGAGGGGCGAGAATTCACCCCTCCACTTT.

This clone came up a few times. The gene calls are TRBV30 and TRBJ2-7; D is tentatively TRBD1 or TRBD2 (5 bases each). Germline V gene sequence: CDR1 GTSNPN, CDR2 SVGIG (reference sequence). V lost 0 bases and J lost 4, with 13 bases in between. This CDR3 is 14 amino acids long. CDR3 region: CAWSVVFEGYEQYF. CDR3 DNA: TGTGCCTGGAGTGTGGTCTTCGAGGGGTACGAGCAGTACTTC.

The chain uses TRBV28 and TRBJ1-5; 11 bases are a match to TRBD1. This CDR3 has 17 residues. Germline values: CDR1 MDHEN, CDR2 SYDVKM. V trimming: 1 base; J trimming: 5 bases; junction bases outside the gene matches: 7. This chain's CDR3 is CASSLSGTGGGDQPQHF. The CDR3 nucleotides are TGTGCCAGCAGTTTATCCGGGACAGGGGGTGGAGATCAGCCCCAGCATTTT.

CDR3 sequence reads: CASSAQSNSPLHF. The DNA for the CDR3 is TGTGCCAGCTCCGCCCAGAGCAATTCACCCCTCCACTTT. The chain joins TRBV2 to TRBJ1-6; D is ambiguous. This CDR3 has 13 residues. Between the trimmed V and J ends, which lost 8 bases and 7 bases, there was a span of 12 bases. Germline V gene data show CDR1 as SNHLY and CDR2 as FYNNEI.

This chain connects TRBV10-3 to TRBJ1-1; D possibly corresponds to TRBD1 (5 bases). Trimming removed 6 bases from V and 1 base from J, with 9 bases in between. The CDR3 loop spans 13 amino acids. Germline assignment: CDR1 ENHRY and CDR2 SYGVKD. This CDR3 is CAISQTANTEAFF. CDR3 DNA sequence: TGTGCCATCAGCCAGACAGCGAACACTGAAGCTTTCTTT.

The chain carries TRBV5-6 and TRBJ1-1; possibly TRBD1 for D (5 bases). This CDR3 comprises 13 residues. V was shortened by 1 base and J by 11 bases, with 15 bases between the two germline ends. Germline V CDR1 and CDR2: SGHDT, YYEEEE. This CDR3 is CASSLRAGWDAFF. Written as DNA, the CDR3 is TGTGCCAGCAGCTTGCGTGCGGGGTGGGACGCTTTCTTT.

The rearrangement joins TRBV16 to TRBJ1-5; D is unclear. V lost 0 bases and J lost 11, with 11 bases in between. The germline V gene encodes CDR1 KGHSY and CDR2 FQNENV. This CDR3 is built from 13 residues. This CDR3 is CASSQSWDRAQHF. Here the CDR3 DNA reads TGTGCCAGCAGCCAATCTTGGGATAGGGCCCAGCATTTT.

The chain is built from TRBV19 and TRBJ2-1, with D hard to call. The CDR3 spans 16 residues. V lost 3 bases and J lost 0, with 12 bases in between. CDR1 and CDR2 (germline): LNHDA, SQIVND (reference sequence). CDR3 protein: CASSIERIRSYNEQFF. The DNA for the CDR3 is TGTGCCAGTAGTATTGAGCGTATTCGCTCCTACAATGAGCAGTTCTTC.

This chain joins TRBV4-1 and TRBJ2-1; 7 nucleotides line up with TRBD2. The CDR3 totals 18 residues. CDR1 and CDR2 (germline): MGHRA, YSYEKL. J was trimmed by 3 bases and V by 0 bases; bases with no gene match: 11. CDR3 nucleotide sequence: TGCGCCAGCAGCCAAGATACCCTGGGAGGGCCGTTCTACAATGAGCAGTTCTTC. Translating it yields CASSQDTLGGPFYNEQFF.

This chain connects TRBV28 to TRBJ2-7, with D unclear. Germline loops: CDR1 MDHEN, CDR2 SYDVKM. The CDR3 is 11 residues long. V lost 6 bases and J lost 5, with 8 bases in between. The CDR3 protein is CASRAGDEQYF. The CDR3 bases are TGTGCCAGCAGGGCAGGAGACGAGCAGTACTTC.

The V and J genes are TRBV19 and TRBJ2-7; 8 bases agree with TRBD1. The CDR3 covers 14 residues. Germline V CDR1 and CDR2: LNHDA, SQIVND (reference sequence). Trimming removed 6 bases from V and 2 bases from J; junction bases left unmatched: 6. CDR3 sequence: CASRSDRDTYEQYF. The DNA for the CDR3 is TGTGCCAGTAGATCGGACAGGGACACCTACGAGCAGTACTTC.

This clone is a singleton in its sample. This rearrangement joins TRBV4-1 to TRBJ1-4, with D possibly TRBD1 on 6 matching bases. Trimming shortened V by 1 base and J by 4 bases, and 13 bases separated the two germline ends. Per the germline V gene, CDR1 is MGHRA and CDR2 is YSYEKL. The CDR3 covers 16 residues. CDR3 DNA: TGCGCCAGCAGCCAAGGGGGGGCAGGGGTTAATGAAAAACTGTTTTTT. Amino acids: CASSQGGAGVNEKLFF.

The chain couples TRBV4-2 to TRBJ2-7, with a tentative D call TRBD2 (6 bases). Germline V lookup: CDR1 LGHNA, CDR2 YNFKEQ. V lost 4 bases and J lost 0, with 10 bases in between. This CDR3 spans 14 amino acids. In nucleotides, the CDR3 is TGTGCCAGCAGCCGCCGGGACTCCTCCTACGAGCAGTACTTC. Amino acids: CASSRRDSSYEQYF.

The rearrangement links TRBV6-2 or TRBV6-3 to TRBJ1-2; a weak D match, TRBD1 (5 bases). Germline V gene data show CDR1 as MNHEY and CDR2 as SVGEGT. V shed 4 bases and J shed 4 bases, with 10 bases lying between them. The CDR3 spans 13 residues. The CDR3 region is CASSSGRSYGYTF. CDR3 nucleotides: TGTGCCAGCAGTTCGGGACGGAGCTATGGCTACACCTTC.